The next 9 T cell receptor beta chains were all read from a single sample in a study of T cells in Graves' hyperthyroidism and ophthalmopathy (dated by TCRdb to about 2019). Library preparation was by multiplex PCR. The sequencer listed for this sample is Illumina HiSeq 2000. TCR beta CDR3 regions were amplified from RNA transcripts. The first round of RT-PCR for the TCR CDR3 was performed with the HTBI primer set and the Qiagen OneStep RT-PCR kit. The raw public reads went through TCRdb reprocessing: fastp at Q25, MiXCR clone calling, in-frame beta chains kept. Rows are unified per CDR3 protein, each entry keeping the most common DNA and genes. The sample contains around 600,000 distinct CDR3 sequences, about 14% of them found a single time. The ten largest clones take up 9.5% to 15% of the sample. Material: blood. The source of these receptors is a woman aged 45-60 years with Graves' ophthalmopathy.

About this clonotype: A read error may explain this, as a much larger clone is one base away. V is TRBV6-2 or TRBV6-3 and J is TRBJ2-1; D not resolved. CDR1 is MNHEY, CDR2 SVGEGT, per germline. This CDR3 is 15 amino acids long. With 7 bases removed from V and 10 bases from J, the gap between germline ends came to 23 bases. The CDR3 DNA sequence: TGTGCCAGCACCCAGTCAAGCCTTGGGGTAGTGGAGCAGTTCTTC. Translating gives CASTQSSLGVVEQFF.

The chain employs TRBV7-2 and TRBJ2-1; the D gene is possibly TRBD1 (6 bases). Between the trimmed V and J ends, which lost 5 bases and 0 bases, there was a span of 17 bases. The CDR3 contains 17 residues. CDR1 and CDR2 from the germline V gene are SGHTA and FQGNSA. CDR3 in amino acids: CASSPYGSGVSYNEQFF. For the CDR3, the DNA is TGTGCCAGCAGCCCATATGGATCAGGGGTCTCCTACAATGAGCAGTTCTTC.

The chain carries TRBV28 and TRBJ1-4; D remains ambiguous. Germline V CDR1 and CDR2: MDHEN, SYDVKM. There are 13 residues in the CDR3. The CDR3 loop reads CGRRDPSGEKLFF. The CDR3, as DNA: TGTGGGCGCCGGGATCCCTCGGGTGAAAAACTGTTTTTT.

This clonotype was seen a handful of times. Since a much larger clone is just one base distant, this may be a read error. This chain uses TRBV7-2 with TRBJ2-1; no clear D gene. The CDR3 has 14 amino acids. Germline values: CDR1 SGHTA, CDR2 FQGNSA. The CDR3 sequence is CASSLESTYNEQSF. The CDR3 DNA sequence: TGTGCCAGCAGCTTAGAAAGTACCTACAATGAGCAGTCCTTC.

This clonotype was observed at least ten times. V is TRBV28 and J is TRBJ1-1; TRBD1 matches 8 bases. Germline V lookup: CDR1 MDHEN, CDR2 SYDVKM. V dropped 6 bases and J dropped 0; count of bases not matched to a gene: 18. CDR3 length: 19 residues. Written as DNA, the CDR3 is TGTGCCAGCAGAGGGGGTGGGACAGGCACTTTTTTAATGAACACTGAAGCTTTCTTT. The encoded protein is CASRGGGTGTFLMNTEAFF.

This clonotype was counted ten times or more. The chain has TRBV20-1 and TRBJ1-5; D remains unclear. V lost 3 bases to trimming and J lost 3 bases, with 9 bases between them. CDR1 and CDR2 (germline): DFQATT, SNEGSKA (reference sequence). The CDR3 extends over 13 amino acids. The CDR3, as DNA: TGCAGTGCTAGTGGCGGGGTCAATCAGCCCCAGCATTTT. Translated: CSASGGVNQPQHF.

This clonotype showed up many times. The chain carries TRBV19 and TRBJ1-1, with D hard to call. Germline V gene lookup returns CDR1 LNHDA and CDR2 SQIVND (reference sequence). This CDR3 spans 15 amino acids. V was pared by 2 bases and J by 1 base, with 11 bases between. CDR3 residues: CASSIIGTKNTEAFF. The CDR3, as DNA: TGTGCCAGTAGTATAATCGGTACGAAGAACACTGAAGCTTTCTTT. The full variable domain, with the rest looked up from reference TRBV19 and TRBJ1-1, is DGGITQSPKYLFRKEGQNVTLSCEQNLNHDAMYWYRQDPGQGLRLIYYSQIVNDFQKGDIAEGYSVSREKKESFPLTVTSAQKNPTAFYLCASSIIGTKNTEAFFGQGTRLTVV.

The CDR3 reads CASSELGESTEAFF. The CDR3 DNA is TGTGCCAGCAGTGAATTGGGGGAGAGCACTGAAGCTTTCTTT. The rearrangement joins TRBV25-1 to TRBJ1-1; tentative D call: TRBD1 (5 bases). This CDR3 has 14 amino acids. V lost 1 base to trimming and J lost 4 bases, with 10 bases between them. Germline V gene sequence: CDR1 MGHDK, CDR2 SYGVNS.

This clonotype was counted at least ten times. The chain carries TRBV7-8 and TRBJ2-3; 10 positions match TRBD1. From germline, CDR1 is SGHVS and CDR2 FQNEAQ. Trimming removed 1 base from V and 6 bases from J; junction bases left unmatched: 7. The length of the CDR3 is 16 residues. CDR3: CASSLDGTGVWDTQYF. The CDR3 bases are TGTGCCAGCAGCTTAGACGGGACAGGGGTCTGGGATACGCAGTATTTT.